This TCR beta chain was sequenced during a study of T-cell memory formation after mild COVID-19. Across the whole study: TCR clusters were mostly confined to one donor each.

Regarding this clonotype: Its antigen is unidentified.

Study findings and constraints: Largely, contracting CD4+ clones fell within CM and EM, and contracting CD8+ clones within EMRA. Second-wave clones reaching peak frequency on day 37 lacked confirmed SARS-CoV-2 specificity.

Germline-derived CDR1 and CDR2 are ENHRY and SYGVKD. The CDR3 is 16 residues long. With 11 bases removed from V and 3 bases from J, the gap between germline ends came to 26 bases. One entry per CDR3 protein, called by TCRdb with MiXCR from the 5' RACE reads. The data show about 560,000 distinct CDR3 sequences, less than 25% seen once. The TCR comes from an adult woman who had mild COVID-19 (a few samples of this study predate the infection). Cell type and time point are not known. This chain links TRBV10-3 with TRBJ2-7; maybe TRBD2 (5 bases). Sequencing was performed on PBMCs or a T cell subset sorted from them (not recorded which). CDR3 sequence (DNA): TGTGCCCTCCTTGGAGGTTACCGATTTCCCAACTACGAGCAGTACTTC. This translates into CALLGGYRFPNYEQYF.